These 11 T cell receptor beta chains were sequenced from one sample in a study of blood T cell repertoires in COVID-19. TCRdb's table, derived via immunoSEQ multiplex PCR, lists solely in-frame clones and lacks some. In the table there are roughly 80,000 clones, around nine tenths of which are singletons. The sequenced material came from peripheral blood. The receptors derive from an older woman with acute or convalescent COVID-19.

The rearrangement joins TRBV28 to TRBJ1-2; D might be TRBD1 (6 bases). The CDR3 sequence is 13 residues long. Per the germline V gene, CDR1 is MDHEN and CDR2 is SYDVKM. V was cut by 4 bases and J by 8 bases, with 14 bases left in between. DNA for the CDR3: TGTGCCAGCAGTTCACAACAGGGTCTCGGCTACACCTTC. Its translation is CASSSQQGLGYTF.

The chain links TRBV7-2 to TRBJ2-5; 10 bases match TRBD2. Germline CDR1 and CDR2: SGHTA and FQGNSA. J gave up 4 bases and V 4 bases, and 12 bases lay outside the gene matches. The CDR3 spans 17 residues. The CDR3 DNA follows: TGTGCCAGCAGCTCCGAATCTAGCGGGAGCTTTGGAGAGACCCAGTACTTC. Translation gives CASSSESSGSFGETQYF.

The gene calls are TRBV20-1 and TRBJ2-1, with D possibly being TRBD1 (5 bases). The V and J ends lost 3 bases and 3 bases respectively, with 9 bases between them. From germline, CDR1 is DFQATT and CDR2 SNEGSKA (reference sequence). CDR3 size: 13 residues. The chain's CDR3 is CSASPGHYNEQFF. The CDR3 nucleotides are TGCAGTGCTAGTCCCGGACACTACAATGAGCAGTTCTTC.

The chain recombines TRBV20-1 with TRBJ1-2; no clear D gene. V was cut by 3 bases and J by 4 bases, with 9 bases left in between. Germline loops: CDR1 DFQATT, CDR2 SNEGSKA (reference sequence). This CDR3 contains 12 residues. The DNA for the CDR3 is TGCAGTGCTAGTAATCCCATCTATGGCTACACCTTC. This translates into CSASNPIYGYTF.

This chain links TRBV7-9 with TRBJ1-6; D unresolved. CDR1 is SEHNR and CDR2 is FQNEAQ in the germline V gene (reference sequence). The germline V and J ends were trimmed by 3 bases and 5 bases, with 8 bases remaining between them. The CDR3 sequence is 14 residues long. The CDR3 region is CASSFNQDNSPLHF. The CDR3 DNA sequence: TGTGCCAGCAGCTTTAACCAGGATAATTCACCCCTCCACTTT.

The chain links TRBV25-1 to TRBJ1-1; no firm D call. This CDR3 region has 11 residues. With 3 bases removed from V and 6 bases from J, the gap between germline ends came to 5 bases. Germline values: CDR1 MGHDK, CDR2 SYGVNS. CDR3 loop: CASSEYSEAFF. CDR3 coding DNA: TGTGCCAGCAGTGAGTACTCTGAAGCTTTCTTT.

The chain recombines TRBV20-1 with TRBJ2-7; D remains unclear. The germline V and J ends were trimmed by 2 bases and 3 bases, with 5 bases remaining between them. The CDR3 has 11 amino acids. CDR1 is DFQATT, CDR2 SNEGSKA, per germline (reference sequence). The CDR3 nucleotides are TGCAGTGCTAGAAACAACTACGAGCAGTACTTC. Protein product: CSARNNYEQYF.

V and J are TRBV5-1 and TRBJ1-1, with D possibly matching TRBD1 (5 bases). Germline V gives CDR1 SGHRS, CDR2 YFSETQ. The CDR3 has 17 amino acids. V was clipped by 0 bases and J by 5 bases, with 20 bases between them. CDR3 coding DNA: TGCGCCAGCAGCTTGGAGACTTTTACTGATAGGACAACTGAAGCTTTCTTT. Amino acids: CASSLETFTDRTTEAFF. Based on the CDR3 plus reference TRBV5-1 and TRBJ1-1, the full variable domain is KAGVTQTPRYLIKTRGQQVTLSCSPISGHRSVSWYQQTPGQGLQFLFEYFSETQRNKGNFPGRFSGRQFSNSRSEMNVSTLELGDSALYLCASSLETFTDRTTEAFFGQGTRLTVV.

V usage is TRBV7-9 and J usage is TRBJ1-1; TRBD1 aligns across 9 bases. The V gene's germline CDR1 is SEHNR and CDR2 FQNEAQ (reference sequence). CDR3 length: 14 residues. Germline trimming cut 5 bases from V and 4 bases from J; bases unmatched to any gene: 5. The CDR3 here is CASSPRQGVTEAFF. The CDR3 bases are TGTGCCAGCAGCCCCAGACAGGGGGTCACTGAAGCTTTCTTT.

The table lists this clone with a few counts. The rearrangement uses TRBV14 and TRBJ1-2; 7 positions match TRBD1. The length of the CDR3 is 15 residues. V was clipped by 5 bases and J by 6 bases; unmatched bases: 12. Per the germline V gene, CDR1 is SGHDN and CDR2 is FVKESK. The DNA of the CDR3 is TGTGCCAGCAGCAAACGCCCGACAGGGTTGGATGGCTACACCTTC. Translated, it gives CASSKRPTGLDGYTF. Looking up the rest from reference TRBV14 and TRBJ1-2 gives the full variable domain: EAGVTQFPSHSVIEKGQTVTLRCDPISGHDNLYWYRRVMGKEIKFLLHFVKESKQDESGMPNNRFLAERTGGTYSTLKVQPAELEDSGVYFCASSKRPTGLDGYTFGSGTRLTVV.

This clone was counted between two and nine times. CDR3 bases: TGTGCCAGCAAGGGCGCAGTCGGACTCTACAATGAGCAGTTCTTC. Translated, it gives CASKGAVGLYNEQFF. The chain employs TRBV6-5 and TRBJ2-1, with TRBD2 as a possible D gene (5 bases). The germline V and J ends were trimmed by 7 bases and 3 bases, with 16 bases remaining between them. This CDR3 is 15 amino acids long. The germline CDR1 and CDR2 sequences are MNHEY and SVGAGI.